The sequence of this TCR beta chain was determined in a study of blood T cell repertoires in COVID-19. V was shortened by 0 bases and J by 5 bases, with 16 bases between the two germline ends. The CDR3 runs to 16 residues. The germline V gene has CDR1 MNHEY and CDR2 SMNVEV (reference sequence). Original processing notes: Using reference gene primer amplification, nucleated cell counts were estimated. Some clones are missing from TCRdb's copy, which holds only in-frame ones; the method was immunoSEQ multiplex PCR. V and J calls and clone size are copied from that table; D and trimming were computed from the DNA. The sample includes approximately 15,000 clones, roughly four fifths of them seen just once. This clone was detected only a few times.

Sequencing was carried out using peripheral blood. The chain couples TRBV27 to TRBJ1-2, with D perhaps TRBD1 (6 bases). The clonotype originates from a human donor in a cohort sampled during active COVID-19. CDR3 in DNA: TGTGCCAGCAGTTTATCAGGAGCCGGGACATCGTATGGCTACACCTTC. This gives the protein CASSLSGAGTSYGYTF.